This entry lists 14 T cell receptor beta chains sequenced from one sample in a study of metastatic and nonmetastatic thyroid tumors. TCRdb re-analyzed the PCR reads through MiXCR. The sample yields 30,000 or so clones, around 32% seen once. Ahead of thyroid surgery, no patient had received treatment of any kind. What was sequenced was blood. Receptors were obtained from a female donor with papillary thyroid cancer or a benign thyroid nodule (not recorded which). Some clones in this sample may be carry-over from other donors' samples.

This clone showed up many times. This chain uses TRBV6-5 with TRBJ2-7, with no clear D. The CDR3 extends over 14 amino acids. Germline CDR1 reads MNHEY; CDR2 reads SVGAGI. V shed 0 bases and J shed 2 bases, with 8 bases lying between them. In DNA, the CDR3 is TGTGCCAGCAGTTACTCGATCCGAACCTACGAGCAGTACTTC. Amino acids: CASSYSIRTYEQYF.

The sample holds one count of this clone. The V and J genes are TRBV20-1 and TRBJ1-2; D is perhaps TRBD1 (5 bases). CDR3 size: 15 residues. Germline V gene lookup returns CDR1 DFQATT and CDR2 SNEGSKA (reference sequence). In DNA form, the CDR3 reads TGCAGCGGGAGAGGGGCATTGACTTCTCTCCAGGGCTACACCTTC. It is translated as CSGRGALTSLQGYTF.

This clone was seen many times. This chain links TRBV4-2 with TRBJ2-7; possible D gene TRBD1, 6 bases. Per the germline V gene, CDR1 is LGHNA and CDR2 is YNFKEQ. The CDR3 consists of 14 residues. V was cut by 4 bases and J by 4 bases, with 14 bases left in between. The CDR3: CASSPSGTQYEQYF. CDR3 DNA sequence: TGTGCCAGCAGCCCTTCAGGGACACAATACGAGCAGTACTTC.

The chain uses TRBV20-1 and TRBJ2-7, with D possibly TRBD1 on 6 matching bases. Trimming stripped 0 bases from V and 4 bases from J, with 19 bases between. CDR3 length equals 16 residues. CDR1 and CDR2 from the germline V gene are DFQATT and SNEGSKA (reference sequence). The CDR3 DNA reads TGCAGTGCTAGAGACCGTAGGGCAGGGGATTCTTACGAGCAGTACTTC. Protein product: CSARDRRAGDSYEQYF.

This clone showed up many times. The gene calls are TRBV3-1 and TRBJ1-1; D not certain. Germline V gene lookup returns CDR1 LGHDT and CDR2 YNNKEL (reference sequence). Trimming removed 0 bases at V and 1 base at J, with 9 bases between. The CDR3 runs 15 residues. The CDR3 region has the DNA TGTGCCAGCAGCCAAGAAGGCCTAGGGAACACTGAAGCTTTCTTT. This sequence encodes CASSQEGLGNTEAFF.

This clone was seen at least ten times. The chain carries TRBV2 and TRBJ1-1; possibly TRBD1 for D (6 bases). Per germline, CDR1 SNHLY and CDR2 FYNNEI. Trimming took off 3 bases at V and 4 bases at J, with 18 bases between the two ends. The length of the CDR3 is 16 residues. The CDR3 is CASSDPLQGGRTEAFF. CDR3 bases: TGTGCCAGCAGTGACCCTTTACAGGGCGGTCGCACTGAAGCTTTCTTT.

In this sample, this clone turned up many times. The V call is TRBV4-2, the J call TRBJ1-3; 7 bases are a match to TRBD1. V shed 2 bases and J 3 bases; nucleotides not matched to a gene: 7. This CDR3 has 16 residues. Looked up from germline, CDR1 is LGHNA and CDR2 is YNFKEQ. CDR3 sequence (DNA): TGTGCCAGCAGCCAAACAGACAGGGAAGGTGGAAACACCATATATTTT. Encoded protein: CASSQTDREGGNTIYF.

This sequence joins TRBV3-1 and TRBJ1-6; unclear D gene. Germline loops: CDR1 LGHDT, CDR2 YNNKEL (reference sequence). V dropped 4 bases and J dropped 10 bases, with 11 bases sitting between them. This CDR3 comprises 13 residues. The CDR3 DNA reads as TGTGCCAGCAGCCTTAAAGGAGGCTCACCCCTCCACTTT. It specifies CASSLKGGSPLHF.

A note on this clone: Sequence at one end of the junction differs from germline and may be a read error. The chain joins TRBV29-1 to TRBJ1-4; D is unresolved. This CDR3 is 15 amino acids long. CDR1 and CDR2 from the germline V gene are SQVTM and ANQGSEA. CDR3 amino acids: CSVPAGPGRNEKQLF. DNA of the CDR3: TGCAGCGTTCCCGCAGGCCCCGGGAGGAATGAAAAACAGTTATTT. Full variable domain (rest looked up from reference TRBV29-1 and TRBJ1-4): SAVISQKPSRDICQRGTSLTIQCQVDSQVTMMFWYRQQPGQSLTLIATANQGSEATYESGFVIDKFPISRPNLTFSTLTVSNMSPEDSSIYLCSVPAGPGRNEKQLFGSGTQLSVL.

The CDR3 spells CASSIEGGQPQHF. CDR3 sequence (DNA): TGTGCCAGTAGTATAGAGGGGGGTCAGCCCCAGCATTTT. The genes are TRBV19 and TRBJ1-5, with D tentatively TRBD1 (5 bases). CDR3 length: 13 residues. The germline V gene encodes CDR1 LNHDA and CDR2 SQIVND (reference sequence). V lost 0 bases to trimming and J lost 6 bases, with 6 bases between them.

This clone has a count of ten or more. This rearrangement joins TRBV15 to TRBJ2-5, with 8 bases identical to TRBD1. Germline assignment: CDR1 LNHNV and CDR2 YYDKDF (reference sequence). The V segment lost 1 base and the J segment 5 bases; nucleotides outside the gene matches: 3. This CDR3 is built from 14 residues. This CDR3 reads CATSRVAGGETQYF. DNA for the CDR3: TGTGCCACCAGCAGAGTAGCAGGGGGCGAGACCCAGTACTTC.

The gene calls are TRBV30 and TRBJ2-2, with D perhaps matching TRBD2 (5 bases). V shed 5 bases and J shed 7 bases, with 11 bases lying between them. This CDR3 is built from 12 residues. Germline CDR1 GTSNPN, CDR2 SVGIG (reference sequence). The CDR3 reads CAWGGFGGELFF. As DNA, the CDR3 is TGTGCCTGGGGAGGTTTTGGCGGGGAGCTGTTTTTT.

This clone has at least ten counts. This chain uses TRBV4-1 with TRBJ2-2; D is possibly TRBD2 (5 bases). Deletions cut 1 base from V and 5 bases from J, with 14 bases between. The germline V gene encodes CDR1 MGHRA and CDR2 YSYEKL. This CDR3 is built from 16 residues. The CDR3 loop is CASSQGRSQVTGELFF. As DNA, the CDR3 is TGCGCCAGCAGCCAAGGGAGGTCCCAGGTTACCGGGGAGCTGTTTTTT.

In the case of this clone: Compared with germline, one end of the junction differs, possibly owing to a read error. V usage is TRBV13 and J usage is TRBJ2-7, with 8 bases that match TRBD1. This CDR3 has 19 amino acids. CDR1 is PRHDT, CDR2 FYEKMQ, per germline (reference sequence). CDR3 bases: TGTGCCAGCAGCCCCCGGCAGGGGGCGTCAGTAGGAGTTGTCTACGATCAGTACTTC. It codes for CASSPRQGASVGVVYDQYF.